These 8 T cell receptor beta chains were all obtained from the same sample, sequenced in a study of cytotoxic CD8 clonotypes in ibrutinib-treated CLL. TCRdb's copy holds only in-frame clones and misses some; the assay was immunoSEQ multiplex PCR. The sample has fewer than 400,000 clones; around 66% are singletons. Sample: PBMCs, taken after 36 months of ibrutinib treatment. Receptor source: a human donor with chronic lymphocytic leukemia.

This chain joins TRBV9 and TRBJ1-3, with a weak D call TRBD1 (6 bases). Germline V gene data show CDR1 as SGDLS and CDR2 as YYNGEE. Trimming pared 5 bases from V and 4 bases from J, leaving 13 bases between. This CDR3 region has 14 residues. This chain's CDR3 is CASRAGEWGNTIYF. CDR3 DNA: TGTGCCAGCAGAGCAGGGGAGTGGGGAAACACCATATATTTT.

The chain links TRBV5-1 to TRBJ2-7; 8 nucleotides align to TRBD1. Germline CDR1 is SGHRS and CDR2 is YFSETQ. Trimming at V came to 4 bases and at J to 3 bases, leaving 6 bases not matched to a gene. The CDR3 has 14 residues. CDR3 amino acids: CASSRQGANYEQYF. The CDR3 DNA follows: TGCGCCAGCAGCCGCCAGGGGGCAAACTACGAGCAGTACTTC.

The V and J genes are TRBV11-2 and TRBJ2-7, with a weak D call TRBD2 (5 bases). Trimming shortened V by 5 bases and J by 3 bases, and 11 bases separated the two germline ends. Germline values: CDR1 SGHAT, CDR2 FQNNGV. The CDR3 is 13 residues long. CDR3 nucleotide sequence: TGTGCCAGCAGCCCAGAACGGGGCTACGAGCAGTACTTC. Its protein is CASSPERGYEQYF. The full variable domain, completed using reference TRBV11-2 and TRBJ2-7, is EAGVAQSPRYKIIEKRQSVAFWCNPISGHATLYWYQQILGQGPKLLIQFQNNGVVDDSQLPKDRFSAERLKGVDSTLKIQPAKLEDSAVYLCASSPERGYEQYFGPGTRLTVT.

CDR3 sequence (DNA): TGTGCCAGCACCCAAGGGCACACCTACGAGCAGTACTTC. It yields the protein CASTQGHTYEQYF. This sequence joins TRBV28 and TRBJ2-7; D is uncertain. V lost 7 bases, J lost 2 bases, and 12 bases lay in between. This CDR3 spans 13 amino acids. Looked up from germline, CDR1 is MDHEN and CDR2 is SYDVKM.

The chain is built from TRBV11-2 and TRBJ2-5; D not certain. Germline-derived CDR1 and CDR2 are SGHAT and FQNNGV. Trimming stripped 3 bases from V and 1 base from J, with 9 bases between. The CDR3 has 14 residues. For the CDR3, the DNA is TGTGCCAGCAGCTTCCGACAAGGCCAAGAGACCCAGTACTTC. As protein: CASSFRQGQETQYF.

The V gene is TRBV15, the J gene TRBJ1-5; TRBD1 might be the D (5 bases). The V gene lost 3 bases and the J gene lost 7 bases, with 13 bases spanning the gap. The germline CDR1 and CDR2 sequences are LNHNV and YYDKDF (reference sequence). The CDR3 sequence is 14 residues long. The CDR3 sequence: CATSRTREGQPQHF. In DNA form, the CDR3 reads TGTGCCACCAGCAGGACCAGGGAGGGACAGCCCCAGCATTTT.

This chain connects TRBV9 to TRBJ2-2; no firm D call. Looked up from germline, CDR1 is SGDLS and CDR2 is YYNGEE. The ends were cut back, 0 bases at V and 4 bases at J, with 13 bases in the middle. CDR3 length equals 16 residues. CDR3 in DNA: TGTGCCAGCAGCGTAGCTACGGAGCCGGGCACCGGGGAGCTGTTTTTT. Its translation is CASSVATEPGTGELFF.

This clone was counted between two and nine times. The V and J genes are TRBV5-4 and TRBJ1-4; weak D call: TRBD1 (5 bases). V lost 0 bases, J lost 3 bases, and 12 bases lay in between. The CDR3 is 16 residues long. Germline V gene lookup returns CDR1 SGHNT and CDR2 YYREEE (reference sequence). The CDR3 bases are TGTGCCAGCAGCTTGGGTTCGGGACGTTCTAATGAAAAACTGTTTTTT. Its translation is CASSLGSGRSNEKLFF.